These 25 T cell receptor beta chains share one sample of origin, sequenced in a study of identifying expanded T cells in peripheral blood (dated by TCRdb to about 2019). The library came from the immunoSEQ multiplex PCR assay. This is the immuneACCESS table as TCRdb keeps it, with only in-frame sequences that have V and J called. A part of the clones is gone; compared with another copy, unresolved V genes explain less than half, and the rest is unexplained. The sample table lists roughly 130,000 clones, 75% to 90% of them with a count of one. The top ten clones comprise 7.5% to 8.5% of the sample. Input material: blood. The source is a person aged 18 to 70 in good health.

This chain uses TRBV19 with TRBJ2-7, with TRBD1 matching over 9 bases. The germline CDR1 and CDR2 sequences are LNHDA and SQIVND (reference sequence). CDR3 length equals 15 residues. J gave up 2 bases and V 5 bases, and 7 bases lay outside the gene matches. The CDR3, as DNA: TGTGCCAGTAGTGCCACCGGGACAGGGACCTACGAGCAGTACTTC. Translated: CASSATGTGTYEQYF.

This chain links TRBV5-4 with TRBJ1-2; no clear D. V gave up 0 bases and J gave up 8 bases, with 23 bases separating them. Per the germline V gene, CDR1 is SGHNT and CDR2 is YYREEE (reference sequence). This CDR3 is 17 amino acids long. In DNA, the CDR3 is TGTGCCAGCAGCTTGGGGGGTGTAGCCCTTGTGTTTGGGGGCTACACCTTC. Translating it yields CASSLGGVALVFGGYTF.

This clone was seen more than once but under ten times. The chain combines TRBV2 with TRBJ1-6; no clear D gene. The V and J ends lost 3 bases and 6 bases respectively, with 12 bases between them. Germline loops: CDR1 SNHLY, CDR2 FYNNEI. The CDR3 has 15 residues. The CDR3 protein is CASSEDARGNSPLHF. The CDR3 DNA follows: TGTGCCAGCAGTGAGGACGCCCGTGGTAATTCACCCCTCCACTTT. Variable domain in full (rest from reference TRBV2 and TRBJ1-6): EPEVTQTPSHQVTQMGQEVILRCVPISNHLYFYWYRQILGQKVEFLVSFYNNEISEKSEIFDDQFSVERPDGSNFTLKIRSTKLEDSAMYFCASSEDARGNSPLHFGNGTRLTVT.

The chain has TRBV6-5 and TRBJ1-1; unclear D gene. The CDR3 is made up of 15 amino acids. Looked up from germline, CDR1 is MNHEY and CDR2 is SVGAGI. V lost 0 bases to trimming and J lost 2 bases, with 10 bases between them. CDR3 loop: CASSYSIEGNTEAFF. The CDR3, as DNA: TGTGCCAGCAGTTACTCGATCGAGGGTAACACTGAAGCTTTCTTT.

The chain employs TRBV5-1 and TRBJ2-2, with no clear D. The CDR3 spans 14 residues. Between the trimmed V and J ends, which lost 7 bases and 0 bases, there was a span of 10 bases. CDR1 and CDR2 (germline): SGHRS, YFSETQ. CDR3 nucleotide sequence: TGCGCCAGCTCACCTACTTCGAACACCGGGGAGCTGTTTTTT. It is translated as CASSPTSNTGELFF. The full variable domain, with the rest looked up from reference TRBV5-1 and TRBJ2-2, is KAGVTQTPRYLIKTRGQQVTLSCSPISGHRSVSWYQQTPGQGLQFLFEYFSETQRNKGNFPGRFSGRQFSNSRSEMNVSTLELGDSALYLCASSPTSNTGELFFGEGSRLTVL.

In DNA form, the CDR3 reads TGTGCCAGCAGCCGACTAATCTCCTACGAGCAGTACTTC. Its protein is CASSRLISYEQYF. J is TRBJ2-7 and V is TRBV9, with D possibly being TRBD2 (5 bases). CDR1 and CDR2 from the germline V gene are SGDLS and YYNGEE. V shed 4 bases and J shed 0 bases, with 8 bases lying between them. This CDR3 region has 13 residues.

J is TRBJ2-5 and V is TRBV30, with D possibly being TRBD2 (5 bases). Per the germline V gene, CDR1 is GTSNPN and CDR2 is SVGIG (reference sequence). The CDR3 consists of 13 residues. Trimming cost V 1 base and J 1 base, with 7 bases left between them. CDR3 bases: TGTGCCTGGAGTGCGGGGATCCAAGAGACCCAGTACTTC. Translation gives CAWSAGIQETQYF.

The chain links TRBV7-8 to TRBJ1-6; D possibly corresponds to TRBD1 (5 bases). The CDR3 contains 15 residues. Trimming pared 4 bases from V and 7 bases from J, leaving 14 bases between. Germline V gene sequence: CDR1 SGHVS, CDR2 FQNEAQ. Here the CDR3 DNA reads TGTGCCAGCAGCTCCGTTCCAGGGAGAAATTCACCCCTCCACTTT. It is translated as CASSSVPGRNSPLHF.

The chain carries TRBV6-6 and TRBJ1-4; a possible D gene is TRBD1 (6 bases). Trimming removed 0 bases at V and 2 bases at J, with 7 bases between. This CDR3 comprises 15 residues. Germline CDR1 MNHNY, CDR2 SVGAGI (reference sequence). The CDR3 is CASSYSTGTNEKLFF. DNA of the CDR3: TGTGCCAGCAGTTACTCGACAGGCACTAATGAAAAACTGTTTTTT.

The chain carries TRBV28 and TRBJ1-1; 7 positions agree with TRBD1. J lost 3 bases, V lost 10 bases, and 11 bases had no gene match. The length of the CDR3 is 14 residues. Germline CDR1 and CDR2: MDHEN and SYDVKM. As DNA, the CDR3 is TGTGCCACTCGACAAGGGGGCTTGGACACTGAAGCTTTCTTT. As protein: CATRQGGLDTEAFF.

This clone was observed a handful of times. The chain uses TRBV6-1 and TRBJ1-1, with a tentative D call TRBD1 (6 bases). This CDR3 has 11 amino acids. Germline assignment: CDR1 MNHNS and CDR2 SASEGT. V was pared by 7 bases and J by 8 bases, with 11 bases between. CDR3 in DNA: TGTGCCAGCACTCTAGACAGGGAAGCTTTCTTT. Translated: CASTLDREAFF.

The chain uses TRBV19 and TRBJ1-4; 8 nucleotides match TRBD1. V lost 1 base and J lost 8; bases outside the gene matches: 9. The CDR3 has 16 residues. Germline CDR1 and CDR2: LNHDA and SQIVND (reference sequence). The CDR3 coding sequence is TGTGCCAGTAGTATAGCCGACGGACAGGGTCGGGAAAAACTGTTTTTT. Its protein product is CASSIADGQGREKLFF.

The chain couples TRBV4-3 to TRBJ1-6; TRBD1 might be the D (6 bases). The CDR3 is 18 residues long. Germline V CDR1 and CDR2: LGHNA, YSLEER. Trimming stripped 1 base from V and 10 bases from J, with 23 bases between. The CDR3 DNA follows: TGCGCCAGCAGCCAAGGTCCCGCCAGACAGGCCGTGGGGTCACCCCTCCACTTT. Its translation is CASSQGPARQAVGSPLHF.

This clone was observed a handful of times. V and J are TRBV7-6 and TRBJ1-6; D is unclear. CDR1 SGHVS and CDR2 FNYEAQ come from the germline V gene. The CDR3 covers 14 residues. Trimming pared 5 bases from V and 10 bases from J, leaving 15 bases between. The CDR3 region has the DNA TGTGCCAGCAGCCCCCACCCAGTTCAATCACCCCTCCACTTT. As protein: CASSPHPVQSPLHF. The full variable domain, its missing parts supplied by reference TRBV7-6 and TRBJ1-6, is GAGVSQSPRYKVTKRGQDVALRCDPISGHVSLYWYRQALGQGPEFLTYFNYEAQQDKSGLPNDRFSAERPEGSISTLTIQRTEQRDSAMYRCASSPHPVQSPLHFGNGTRLTVT.

The V and J genes are TRBV9 and TRBJ2-5; D uncertain. CDR1 is SGDLS, CDR2 YYNGEE, per germline. V lost 5 bases to trimming and J lost 2 bases, with 7 bases between them. This CDR3 is 12 amino acids long. The DNA for the CDR3 is TGTGCCAGCAGTCGAGAGCAAGAGACCCAGTACTTC. Translation gives CASSREQETQYF.

This clone was detected only a few times. V usage is TRBV19 and J usage is TRBJ1-4, with 7 positions matching TRBD1. Germline V CDR1 and CDR2: LNHDA, SQIVND (reference sequence). V trimming: 4 bases; J trimming: 6 bases; junction bases outside the gene matches: 8. This CDR3 has 15 amino acids. This chain's CDR3 is CASSTRDSSYEKLFF. Written as DNA, the CDR3 is TGTGCCAGTAGTACCCGGGACAGCTCCTATGAAAAACTGTTTTTT.

This sequence joins TRBV4-2 and TRBJ2-6, with 7 bases that match TRBD2. V lost 1 base to trimming and J lost 0 bases; unmatched junction nucleotides: 9. Germline CDR1 LGHNA, CDR2 YNFKEQ. There are 19 residues in the CDR3. The CDR3 loop reads CASSQVLRLANSGANVLTF. The CDR3 DNA reads TGTGCCAGCAGCCAAGTCCTCCGACTAGCAAACTCTGGGGCCAACGTCCTGACTTTC.

This clone was detected many times. The rearrangement uses TRBV5-4 and TRBJ1-1, with D possibly matching TRBD1 (6 bases). CDR1 is SGHNT, CDR2 YYREEE, per germline (reference sequence). This CDR3 is 12 amino acids long. The V end was cut by 0 bases, the J end by 7 bases, with 7 bases between. In DNA form, the CDR3 reads TGTGCCAGCAGCTTGGAGGGGGATGAAGCTTTCTTT. It yields the protein CASSLEGDEAFF.

This clone was seen a single time. The genes are TRBV9 and TRBJ1-2, with 7 bases that match TRBD1. Per the germline V gene, CDR1 is SGDLS and CDR2 is YYNGEE. Trimming took 1 base from V and 3 from J; bases not matched to a gene: 12. The CDR3 covers 17 residues. The CDR3 is CASSVTGEALYDYGYTF. The CDR3 DNA reads as TGTGCCAGCAGCGTAACAGGGGAGGCCCTGTACGACTATGGCTACACCTTC.

The chain uses TRBV2 and TRBJ1-4; 7 bases fit TRBD1. The CDR3 contains 15 residues. The germline gives CDR1 SNHLY, CDR2 FYNNEI. V trimming: 5 bases; J trimming: 3 bases; junction bases outside the gene matches: 6. The CDR3: CASSRKGTANEKLFF. The CDR3, as DNA: TGTGCCAGCAGTCGAAAGGGGACAGCTAATGAAAAACTGTTTTTT.

This clone was found once. This rearrangement joins TRBV5-4 to TRBJ1-2; the match to TRBD1 covers 8 bases. There are 18 residues in the CDR3. The ends lost 1 base at V and 2 bases at J; junction bases unmatched: 13. Germline loops: CDR1 SGHNT, CDR2 YYREEE (reference sequence). The CDR3 bases are TGTGCCAGCAGCTTGCGGCAGGGGGCGCTTAATTTGAACTATGGCTACACCTTC. As protein: CASSLRQGALNLNYGYTF.

This chain connects TRBV7-3 to TRBJ2-7; D may correspond to TRBD1 or TRBD2 (5 bases each). CDR1 and CDR2 from the germline V gene are SGHTA and FQGTGA. This CDR3 comprises 14 residues. V shed 2 bases and J shed 5 bases, with 13 bases lying between them. CDR3 sequence reads: CASSLGSGSNEQYF. The CDR3 coding sequence is TGTGCCAGCAGCTTAGGATCAGGGAGCAACGAGCAGTACTTC.

About this clone itself: The same CDR3 is also encoded by other DNA sequences in this sample. The genes are TRBV7-2 and TRBJ1-3, with a weak D call TRBD1 (6 bases). Germline CDR1 SGHTA, CDR2 FQGNSA. With 5 bases removed from V and 3 bases from J, the gap between germline ends came to 14 bases. The CDR3 extends over 15 amino acids. The CDR3 coding sequence is TGTGCCAGCAGCCCACAACAGGGAAATGGAAACACCATATATTTT. Translating gives CASSPQQGNGNTIYF.

The chain recombines TRBV10-3 with TRBJ2-1; TRBD2 agrees at 8 bases. Germline V lookup: CDR1 ENHRY, CDR2 SYGVKD. This CDR3 is 17 amino acids long. Trimming took 3 bases from V and 6 from J; bases not matched to a gene: 13. CDR3 protein: CAISDPSVAGLLNEQFF. The CDR3 nucleotides are TGTGCCATCAGTGATCCTTCGGTAGCGGGGCTCCTCAATGAGCAGTTCTTC.

The CDR3 is CSVEAGQGSEAFF. CDR3 sequence (DNA): TGCAGCGTTGAAGCGGGACAGGGCTCTGAAGCTTTCTTT. This chain connects TRBV29-1 to TRBJ1-1; TRBD1 aligns across 9 bases. Germline-derived CDR1 and CDR2 are SQVTM and ANQGSEA. After removal of 1 base from V and 6 bases from J, the junction contained 3 bases not matched to a gene. This CDR3 region has 13 residues.